Following are 30 T cell receptor beta chains from one sample sequenced in a study of graft-versus-host responses after intestinal transplantation. TCRdb's table, derived via immunoSEQ multiplex PCR, lists solely in-frame clones and lacks some. The repertoire includes some 13,000 clones, over 70% of them detected once, and roughly 7.7% sits in the top ten. Intraepithelial and lamina propria lymphocytes were isolated from graft specimens. The material sequenced was ileum tissue, taken 16 days after intestinal transplant. Source of these receptors: a human patient who received an intestinal transplant, so some T cells may come from the graft donor.

As for this clone: At the DNA level, this CDR3 is encoded by other sequences in the same sample as well. The chain combines TRBV7-9 with TRBJ2-5; maybe TRBD2 (6 bases). Deletions cut 3 bases from V and 2 bases from J, with 16 bases between. The CDR3 contains 16 residues. Germline V CDR1 and CDR2: SEHNR, FQNEAQ (reference sequence). This CDR3 is CASSFRLAGSQETQYF. CDR3 nucleotides: TGTGCCAGCAGCTTTCGCCTCGCGGGATCTCAAGAGACCCAGTACTTC.

This chain connects TRBV7-6 to TRBJ2-3; a weak D match, TRBD1 (6 bases). V was pared by 2 bases and J by 5 bases, with 17 bases between. The germline gives CDR1 SGHVS, CDR2 FNYEAQ. The CDR3 runs 16 residues. The CDR3 protein is CASSLLPGGQQDTQYF. CDR3 DNA sequence: TGTGCCAGCAGCTTACTCCCTGGGGGACAACAAGATACGCAGTATTTT. The full variable domain, completed using reference TRBV7-6 and TRBJ2-3, is GAGVSQSPRYKVTKRGQDVALRCDPISGHVSLYWYRQALGQGPEFLTYFNYEAQQDKSGLPNDRFSAERPEGSISTLTIQRTEQRDSAMYRCASSLLPGGQQDTQYFGPGTRLTVL.

The rearrangement joins TRBV4-3 to TRBJ2-7, with 9 bases that match TRBD2. Germline CDR1 reads LGHNA; CDR2 reads YSLEER. This CDR3 contains 17 residues. With 0 bases clipped from V and 2 bases from J, the junction kept 8 bases outside the gene matches. This CDR3 reads CASSQEVQRGATYEQYF. Written as DNA, the CDR3 is TGCGCCAGCAGCCAAGAAGTCCAGCGGGGGGCTACCTACGAGCAGTACTTC.

The V gene is TRBV25-1, the J gene TRBJ2-2; D is possibly TRBD2 (5 bases). The CDR3 length is 14 residues. CDR1 is MGHDK, CDR2 SYGVNS, per germline. Trimming took off 2 bases at V and 4 bases at J, with 8 bases between the two ends. This chain's CDR3 is CASSEGLATGELFF. The CDR3 nucleotides are TGTGCCAGCAGTGAAGGGCTAGCCACCGGGGAGCTGTTTTTT. Using reference TRBV25-1 and TRBJ2-2 for the parts outside the CDR3, the full variable domain is EADIYQTPRYLVIGTGKKITLECSQTMGHDKMYWYQQDPGMELHLIHYSYGVNSTEKGDLSSESTVSRIRTEHFPLTLESARPSHTSQYLCASSEGLATGELFFGEGSRLTVL.

The J gene is TRBJ2-7, the V gene TRBV5-4; TRBD2 matches 9 bases. CDR1 is SGHNT and CDR2 is YYREEE in the germline V gene (reference sequence). There are 15 residues in the CDR3. Trimming took 0 bases from V and 1 from J; bases not matched to a gene: 2. The CDR3 region is CASSLGAGGSYEQYF. The CDR3 region has the DNA TGTGCCAGCAGCTTGGGAGCGGGGGGATCCTACGAGCAGTACTTC.

V gene TRBV5-1 combines with J gene TRBJ2-5, with 12 bases matching TRBD2. Per germline, CDR1 SGHRS and CDR2 YFSETQ. V dropped 5 bases and J dropped 4; count of bases not matched to a gene: 3. This CDR3 spans 14 amino acids. The CDR3 loop is CASRTSGRGETQYF. As DNA, the CDR3 is TGCGCCAGCAGGACTAGCGGGAGAGGAGAGACCCAGTACTTC.

The chain couples TRBV5-6 to TRBJ1-6; 8 bases fit TRBD1. The CDR3 sequence is 16 residues long. The germline V gene encodes CDR1 SGHDT and CDR2 YYEEEE. V shed 0 bases and J 9 bases; nucleotides not matched to a gene: 8. The CDR3 loop is CASSLANQGAISPLHF. In DNA form, the CDR3 reads TGTGCCAGCAGCTTGGCCAACCAGGGGGCAATTTCACCCCTCCACTTT.

The chain combines TRBV19 with TRBJ1-4, with 8 bases matching TRBD1. The CDR3 contains 15 residues. The germline gives CDR1 LNHDA, CDR2 SQIVND (reference sequence). J lost 8 bases, V lost 5 bases, and 10 bases had no gene match. The DNA for the CDR3 is TGTGCCAGTAGTCCATGGACAGGGCAGGAGGAAAAACTGTTTTTT. Translating it yields CASSPWTGQEEKLFF.

In its sample, this clone was seen a few times. The V and J genes are TRBV19 and TRBJ2-7, with 11 bases identical to TRBD2. Trimming took 5 bases from V and 6 from J; bases not matched to a gene: 9. Germline CDR1 and CDR2: LNHDA and SQIVND (reference sequence). The CDR3 is 15 residues long. In DNA, the CDR3 is TGTGCCAGTAGTGGTACTAGCGGGAGTCGTGGCGAGCAGTACTTC. As protein: CASSGTSGSRGEQYF.

This clone was seen only a few times. This sequence joins TRBV30 and TRBJ2-3, with D perhaps TRBD2 (5 bases). CDR3 size: 11 residues. The germline V gene encodes CDR1 GTSNPN and CDR2 SVGIG (reference sequence). The germline V and J ends were trimmed by 7 bases and 3 bases, with 8 bases remaining between them. The CDR3 loop is CASWRTDTQYF. DNA of the CDR3: TGTGCCTCATGGAGGACAGATACGCAGTATTTT.

This chain joins TRBV7-9 and TRBJ1-5; D ambiguous. The CDR3 sequence is 16 residues long. V was trimmed by 1 base and J by 2 bases, leaving 12 bases between them. Per the germline V gene, CDR1 is SEHNR and CDR2 is FQNEAQ (reference sequence). CDR3 nucleotide sequence: TGTGCCAGCAGCTTAGTGGAAAGAGGTGGCAATCAGCCCCAGCATTTT. Amino acid sequence: CASSLVERGGNQPQHF.

The chain employs TRBV29-1 and TRBJ1-2, with 7 bases matching TRBD1. V was clipped by 0 bases and J by 9 bases; unmatched bases: 4. The CDR3 contains 12 residues. Germline CDR1 reads SQVTM; CDR2 reads ANQGSEA. Here the CDR3 DNA reads TGCAGCGTTGAAGAAAGGACAGGCCGCTACACCTTC. Amino acids: CSVEERTGRYTF.

The CDR3 protein is CASSQGQGIYEQYF. CDR3 DNA: TGCGCCAGCAGCCAAGGACAGGGGATCTACGAGCAGTACTTC. The genes are TRBV4-1 and TRBJ2-7; 8 bases are a match to TRBD1. Losses at the gene ends were 1 base for V and 3 bases for J; bases not matched to a gene: 2. Germline V gene data show CDR1 as MGHRA and CDR2 as YSYEKL. The CDR3 extends over 14 amino acids.

Only one count was recorded for this clone. V is TRBV7-9 and J is TRBJ2-5; TRBD2 matches at 10 bases. The CDR3 consists of 17 residues. After removal of 5 bases from V and 7 bases from J, the junction contained 16 bases not matched to a gene. Germline lookup yields CDR1 SEHNR and CDR2 FQNEAQ (reference sequence). The CDR3 loop is CASSEVSGGPLRVTQYF. CDR3 DNA sequence: TGTGCCAGCAGCGAAGTTAGCGGGGGGCCATTAAGGGTGACCCAGTACTTC.

This chain connects TRBV19 to TRBJ2-1; D is possibly TRBD2 (6 bases). This CDR3 has 16 residues. Germline V gene sequence: CDR1 LNHDA, CDR2 SQIVND (reference sequence). V gave up 7 bases and J gave up 5 bases, with 21 bases separating them. The CDR3 DNA sequence: TGTGCCAGTACCCCCATGGCGGGGCTTACTAACAATGAGCAGTTCTTC. Amino acid sequence: CASTPMAGLTNNEQFF.

This chain connects TRBV6-5 to TRBJ1-1; the match to TRBD1 covers 8 bases. The length of the CDR3 is 15 residues. Per germline, CDR1 MNHEY and CDR2 SVGAGI. The V segment lost 7 bases and the J segment 4 bases; nucleotides outside the gene matches: 11. The CDR3 region is CASTGQGKDFTEAFF. The CDR3 region has the DNA TGTGCCAGCACCGGACAGGGAAAGGATTTCACTGAAGCTTTCTTT.

Only one count was recorded for this clone. The chain uses TRBV7-9 and TRBJ2-7, with 8 positions matching TRBD2. The trim removed 5 bases at V and 4 bases at J, leaving 16 bases unmatched. Germline V lookup: CDR1 SEHNR, CDR2 FQNEAQ (reference sequence). This CDR3 spans 17 amino acids. CDR3 residues: CASSGPDRRGGRYEQYF. Here the CDR3 DNA reads TGTGCCAGCAGCGGACCCGACAGACGGGGGGGCCGGTACGAGCAGTACTTC.

J is TRBJ2-1 and V is TRBV4-3; D perhaps matches TRBD2 (5 bases). CDR3 length: 15 residues. Germline-derived CDR1 and CDR2 are LGHNA and YSLEER. Between the trimmed V and J ends, which lost 0 bases and 3 bases, there was a span of 9 bases. The DNA of the CDR3 is TGCGCCAGCAGCCAAGATTCGGGGATCTACAATGAGCAGTTCTTC. This encodes CASSQDSGIYNEQFF.

This chain's CDR3 is CASSESFNLAGGPHEQYF. For the CDR3, the DNA is TGCGCCAGCAGTGAGTCTTTTAACCTAGCGGGGGGGCCCCACGAGCAGTACTTC. The V and J genes are TRBV10-1 and TRBJ2-7, with TRBD2 matching 12 bases. Germline CDR1 and CDR2: WNHNN and SYGVQD (reference sequence). V lost 0 bases to trimming and J lost 5 bases; unmatched junction nucleotides: 11. The CDR3 has 18 amino acids.

The count of this clone is one. The chain employs TRBV7-2 and TRBJ1-6, with D possibly being TRBD1 (5 bases). Germline CDR1 SGHTA, CDR2 FQGNSA. The CDR3 has 18 amino acids. V lost 1 base and J lost 6, with 19 bases in between. The CDR3 coding sequence is TGTGCCAGCAGCTTAGTCGCGGGGTCAGGGAAAATTAATTCACCCCTCCACTTT. This sequence encodes CASSLVAGSGKINSPLHF.

This chain joins TRBV2 and TRBJ2-3, with 7 nucleotides matching TRBD2. The germline CDR1 and CDR2 sequences are SNHLY and FYNNEI. Trimming cost V 9 bases and J 5 bases; bases outside gene matches: 8. The CDR3 is made up of 13 amino acids. As DNA, the CDR3 is TGTGCCAGAGGATGGGGCGGGGGAGATACGCAGTATTTT. Its protein is CARGWGGGDTQYF. The complete variable domain, with remaining parts taken from reference TRBV2 and TRBJ2-3, reads EPEVTQTPSHQVTQMGQEVILRCVPISNHLYFYWYRQILGQKVEFLVSFYNNEISEKSEIFDDQFSVERPDGSNFTLKIRSTKLEDSAMYFCARGWGGGDTQYFGPGTRLTVL.

V and J are TRBV5-5 and TRBJ1-3; 7 bases are a match to TRBD1. CDR1 SGHKS and CDR2 YYEKEE come from the germline V gene (reference sequence). V gave up 0 bases and J gave up 1 base; unmatched junction bases: 10. This CDR3 contains 18 residues. CDR3 protein: CASSLGGQRPVSGNTIYF. DNA of the CDR3: TGTGCCAGCAGCTTGGGGGGACAGCGTCCTGTTTCTGGAAACACCATATATTTT.

The rearrangement joins TRBV28 to TRBJ2-3; 10 bases match TRBD1. CDR1 MDHEN and CDR2 SYDVKM come from the germline V gene. V was pared by 5 bases and J by 2 bases, with 10 bases of the junction left unmatched. The CDR3 consists of 17 residues. The DNA of the CDR3 is TGTGCCAGCAGTGGACAGGGGGTAGTAAGAGCCACAGATACGCAGTATTTT. As protein: CASSGQGVVRATDTQYF.

V is TRBV10-2 and J is TRBJ2-2, with TRBD2 identical over 7 bases. CDR1 is WSHSY and CDR2 is SAAADI in the germline V gene. J lost 2 bases, V lost 6 bases, and 3 bases had no gene match. The CDR3 extends over 14 amino acids. Here the CDR3 DNA reads TGCGCCAGCAGGGGAGGGGCTAACACCGGGGAGCTGTTTTTT. Its translation is CASRGGANTGELFF.

The chain has TRBV11-2 and TRBJ2-7; 11 positions agree with TRBD2. After removal of 1 base from V and 6 bases from J, the junction contained 5 bases not matched to a gene. Germline CDR1 SGHAT, CDR2 FQNNGV. The CDR3 totals 15 residues. The CDR3 DNA sequence: TGTGCCAGCAGCTTAGCGTCTAGCGGGGGGATCGAGCAGTACTTC. Its translation is CASSLASSGGIEQYF.

This clone was counted between two and nine times. The V and J genes are TRBV30 and TRBJ2-1, with D possibly TRBD2 on 6 matching bases. The CDR3 runs 12 residues. Germline assignment: CDR1 GTSNPN and CDR2 SVGIG (reference sequence). The CDR3 loop is CAWSGAYNEQFF. The CDR3 nucleotides read TGTGCGTGGTCGGGAGCCTACAATGAGCAGTTCTTC.

The chain joins TRBV4-1 to TRBJ2-2; the D is unclear. The CDR3 covers 15 residues. Trimming took 0 bases from V and 6 from J, leaving 11 bases between them. Germline assignment: CDR1 MGHRA and CDR2 YSYEKL. CDR3 amino acids: CASSQDGGVPGELFF. CDR3 sequence (DNA): TGCGCCAGCAGCCAAGATGGCGGAGTTCCCGGGGAGCTGTTTTTT.

CDR3 sequence (DNA): TGTGCCAGCAGCTTTATGACTGCGGAGACCCAGTACTTC. As protein: CASSFMTAETQYF. V is TRBV7-9 and J is TRBJ2-5; D is unresolved. Germline V gives CDR1 SEHNR, CDR2 FQNEAQ (reference sequence). V dropped 3 bases and J dropped 5 bases, with 10 bases sitting between them. The CDR3 consists of 13 residues.

V gene TRBV5-5 combines with J gene TRBJ2-1; D call uncertain. V was cut by 2 bases and J by 4 bases, with 13 bases left in between. Germline CDR1 is SGHKS and CDR2 is YYEKEE (reference sequence). This CDR3 region has 15 residues. CDR3 protein: CASSLDWAGYNEQFF. The DNA of the CDR3 is TGTGCCAGCAGCTTAGATTGGGCCGGTTACAATGAGCAGTTCTTC.

CDR3 in amino acids: CASSYRDRAHGYTF. CDR3 coding DNA: TGTGCCAGCAGCTACCGGGACAGGGCTCATGGCTACACCTTC. This chain joins TRBV7-9 and TRBJ1-2; 9 bases are a match to TRBD1. The junction had 6 bases not matched to a gene; V was cut back by 4 bases and J by 6 bases. The CDR3 consists of 14 residues. Germline V gene sequence: CDR1 SEHNR, CDR2 FQNEAQ (reference sequence).